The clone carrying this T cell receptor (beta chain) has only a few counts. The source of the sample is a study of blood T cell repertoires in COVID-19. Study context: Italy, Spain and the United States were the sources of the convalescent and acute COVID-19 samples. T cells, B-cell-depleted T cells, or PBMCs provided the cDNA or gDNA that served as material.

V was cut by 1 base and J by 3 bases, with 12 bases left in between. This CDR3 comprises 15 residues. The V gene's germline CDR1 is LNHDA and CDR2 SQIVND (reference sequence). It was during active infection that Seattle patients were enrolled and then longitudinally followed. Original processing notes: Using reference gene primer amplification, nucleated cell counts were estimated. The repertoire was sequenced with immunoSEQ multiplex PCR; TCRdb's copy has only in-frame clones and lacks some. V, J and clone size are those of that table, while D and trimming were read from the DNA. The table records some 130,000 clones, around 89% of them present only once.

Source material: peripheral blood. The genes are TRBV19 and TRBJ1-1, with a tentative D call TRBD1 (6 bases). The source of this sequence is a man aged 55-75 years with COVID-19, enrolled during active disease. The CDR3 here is CASSIGKAGDTEAFF. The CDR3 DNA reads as TGTGCCAGTAGTATAGGGAAAGCAGGGGACACTGAAGCTTTCTTT.